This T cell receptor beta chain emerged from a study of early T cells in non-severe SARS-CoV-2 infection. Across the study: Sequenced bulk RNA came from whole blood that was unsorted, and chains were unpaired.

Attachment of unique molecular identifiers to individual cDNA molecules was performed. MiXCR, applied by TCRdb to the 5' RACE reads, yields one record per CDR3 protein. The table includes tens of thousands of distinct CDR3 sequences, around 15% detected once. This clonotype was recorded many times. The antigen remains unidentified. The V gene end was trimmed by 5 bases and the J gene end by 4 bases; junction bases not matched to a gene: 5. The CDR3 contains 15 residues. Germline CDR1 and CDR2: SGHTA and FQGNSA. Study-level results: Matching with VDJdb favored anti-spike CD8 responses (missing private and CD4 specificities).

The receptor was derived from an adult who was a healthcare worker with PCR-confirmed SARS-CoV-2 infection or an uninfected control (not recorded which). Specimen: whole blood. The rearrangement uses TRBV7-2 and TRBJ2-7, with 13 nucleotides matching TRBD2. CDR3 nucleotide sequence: TGTGCCAGCAGCCTACTAGCGGGAGGGGCATACGAGCAGTACTTC. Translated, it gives CASSLLAGGAYEQYF. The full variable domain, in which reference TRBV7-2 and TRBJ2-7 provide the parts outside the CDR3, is GAGVSQSPSNKVTEKGKDVELRCDPISGHTALYWYRQSLGQGLEFLIYFQGNSAPDKSGLPSDRFSAERTGGSVSTLTIQRTQQEDSAVYLCASSLLAGGAYEQYFGPGTRLTVT.